This T cell receptor (beta chain) was documented in a study of Ad26.COV2.S vaccination and SARS-CoV-2 variants. The study's findings and limits: The placebo group had lower spike-specific TCR breadth than the vaccine recipients did.

Specified treatment: around 19 received Ad26.COV2.S at low or high dose, single or two shots; 5 received placebo; per-sample allocation not given. Sampling happened 63 days after the first vaccine or placebo injection. Recruitment in Boston yielded a donor of adult age, 18-55 years. Germline lookup yields CDR1 MNHEY and CDR2 SVGEGT. The junction had 2 bases not matched to a gene; V was cut back by 5 bases and J by 5 bases. The CDR3 totals 12 residues. Measured with immunoSEQ multiplex PCR; TCRdb has only the in-frame clones, and not every one. The sample holds 410,000 or so clones; around 90% are singletons and the top ten take 12%. As concerns this clone: Its target is unknown.

This rearrangement joins TRBV6-2 or TRBV6-3 to TRBJ2-7; 8 bases fit TRBD1. The specimen comprised peripheral blood, sampled in a trial of Ad26.COV2.S vaccine versus placebo. The receptor was derived from a person aged 18-60 years who received the Ad26.COV2.S COVID-19 vaccine or a placebo. The CDR3 coding sequence is TGTGCCAGCAGTCGGACAGGGCACGAGCAGTACTTC. Translated: CASSRTGHEQYF.